Following are 31 T cell receptor beta chains from one sample sequenced in a study of T-cell reconstitution after alpha-beta-depleted transplantation in children. Library preparation (for TCRbeta) was performed with unique molecular identifiers. TCRdb reprocessed the PCR reads via MiXCR and lists one record per CDR3 protein. Found here are around 400,000 distinct CDR3 sequences, roughly a tenth of them singletons; the top ten hold approximately 5%. Specimen: PBMCs from the stem cell graft donor, collected from the stem cell graft. These TCRs come from a human donor who donated a stem cell graft to a child with acute myeloid leukemia.

This clonotype was counted only a few times. V usage is TRBV7-6 and J usage is TRBJ2-3, with D hard to call. This CDR3 comprises 15 residues. The germline CDR1 and CDR2 sequences are SGHVS and FNYEAQ. The V and J ends lost 2 bases and 4 bases respectively, with 13 bases between them. CDR3 residues: CASSLRDLRADTQYF. Here the CDR3 DNA reads TGTGCCAGCAGCTTAAGGGATCTTAGGGCAGATACGCAGTATTTT.

Ten or more counts support this clonotype. CDR3 residues: CSAYSWEKLFF. The CDR3, as DNA: TGCAGTGCGTACTCGTGGGAAAAACTGTTTTTT. This sequence joins TRBV20-1 and TRBJ1-4; no reliable D call. Germline values: CDR1 DFQATT, CDR2 SNEGSKA (reference sequence). Trimming removed 6 bases from V and 8 bases from J, with 10 bases in between. The CDR3 has 11 residues.

The CDR3 DNA follows: TGTGCCAGCAGCCAAAGGGTTGGGAGTGGCACCGGGGAGCTGTTTTTT. Translation: CASSQRVGSGTGELFF. This chain uses TRBV14 with TRBJ2-2, with D tentatively TRBD2 (5 bases). Trimming left V 2 bases short and J 4 bases short, with 14 bases between. Germline values: CDR1 SGHDN, CDR2 FVKESK. The CDR3 is 16 amino acids. Using reference TRBV14 and TRBJ2-2 for the parts outside the CDR3, the full variable domain is EAGVTQFPSHSVIEKGQTVTLRCDPISGHDNLYWYRRVMGKEIKFLLHFVKESKQDESGMPNNRFLAERTGGTYSTLKVQPAELEDSGVYFCASSQRVGSGTGELFFGEGSRLTVL.

This clonotype was seen only a few times. The rearrangement links TRBV10-3 to TRBJ2-2; 8 positions match TRBD2. CDR3 length: 15 residues. Germline V gene lookup returns CDR1 ENHRY and CDR2 SYGVKD. V dropped 4 bases and J dropped 4; count of bases not matched to a gene: 5. Written as DNA, the CDR3 is TGTGCCATCAGTGGACGCGGGGGGCTCACCGGGGAGCTGTTTTTT. The encoded protein is CAISGRGGLTGELFF.

This rearrangement joins TRBV12-3 or TRBV12-4 to TRBJ2-3; D gene unclear. The CDR3 contains 17 residues. The germline V and J ends were trimmed by 2 bases and 0 bases, with 15 bases remaining between them. The CDR3 DNA sequence: TGTGCCAGCAGTTTATTCGGACCGCGCACTAGCACAGATACGCAGTATTTT. Protein product: CASSLFGPRTSTDTQYF.

This clonotype came up a few times. This chain links TRBV7-8 with TRBJ2-2; 8 nucleotides align to TRBD1. The CDR3 has 17 amino acids. Germline-derived CDR1 and CDR2 are SGHVS and FQNEAQ. Trimming at V came to 1 base and at J to 5 bases, leaving 9 bases not matched to a gene. CDR3 sequence reads: CASSLERGQGGTGELFF. The CDR3 DNA follows: TGTGCCAGCAGCTTAGAGCGTGGACAGGGTGGAACCGGGGAGCTGTTTTTT.

This clonotype showed up just a few times. The chain carries TRBV29-1 and TRBJ2-7; D remains ambiguous. Trimming removed 6 bases from V and 0 bases from J, with 12 bases in between. The CDR3 is 13 residues long. Germline loops: CDR1 SQVTM, CDR2 ANQGSEA. The CDR3 sequence is CSVSTSSSYEQYF. The CDR3 bases are TGCAGCGTGAGTACCTCGAGCTCCTACGAGCAGTACTTC.

This chain joins TRBV12-3 or TRBV12-4 and TRBJ1-2, with D possibly matching TRBD1 (5 bases). V lost 5 bases and J lost 4, with 11 bases in between. This CDR3 is built from 13 residues. As DNA, the CDR3 is TGTGCCAGCAGTCCTCGGGACGGCTATGGCTACACCTTC. Translated, it gives CASSPRDGYGYTF.

The chain is built from TRBV6-2 or TRBV6-3 and TRBJ2-2; TRBD2 aligns across 13 bases. The length of the CDR3 is 21 residues. The trim removed 5 bases at V and 0 bases at J, leaving 15 bases unmatched. Germline CDR1 MNHEY, CDR2 SVGEGT. CDR3 sequence (DNA): TGTGCCAGCAGTCCCACCCCCGGGACTAGCGGGAAAGATGCGAACACCGGGGAGCTGTTTTTT. Amino acids: CASSPTPGTSGKDANTGELFF.

A few counts support this clonotype. The chain combines TRBV5-1 with TRBJ2-1, with 7 bases identical to TRBD1. After removal of 2 bases from V and 4 bases from J, the junction contained 6 bases not matched to a gene. Germline V CDR1 and CDR2: SGHRS, YFSETQ. The CDR3 runs to 15 residues. Here the CDR3 reads CASSLRQGFYNEQFF. In DNA, the CDR3 is TGCGCCAGCAGCTTACGACAGGGTTTTTACAATGAGCAGTTCTTC.

Note on this clonotype: Germline and junction disagree at one end, which may indicate a read error. The chain combines TRBV20-1 with TRBJ2-3, with 10 bases matching TRBD2. This CDR3 has 14 residues. The V gene's germline CDR1 is DFQATT and CDR2 SNEGSKA (reference sequence). Here the CDR3 reads CSARRTSGRDTHYF. CDR3 in DNA: TGCAGTGCTAGAAGGACTAGCGGCCGAGATACGCACTATTTT.

The rearrangement joins TRBV11-2 to TRBJ2-2, with D unresolved. V was cut by 1 base and J by 0 bases, with 6 bases left in between. CDR1 and CDR2 (germline): SGHAT, FQNNGV. The length of the CDR3 is 15 residues. The CDR3 loop is CASSLGGTNTGELFF. The CDR3 region has the DNA TGTGCCAGCAGCTTAGGTGGAACGAACACCGGGGAGCTGTTTTTT. The variable domain in full, with the rest retrieved from reference TRBV11-2 and TRBJ2-2, is EAGVAQSPRYKIIEKRQSVAFWCNPISGHATLYWYQQILGQGPKLLIQFQNNGVVDDSQLPKDRFSAERLKGVDSTLKIQPAKLEDSAVYLCASSLGGTNTGELFFGEGSRLTVL.

This clonotype was seen more than once but under ten times. The V and J genes are TRBV14 and TRBJ2-1; 7 positions agree with TRBD2. V lost 2 bases, J lost 0 bases, and 7 bases stayed unmatched. Germline V gene data show CDR1 as SGHDN and CDR2 as FVKESK. The CDR3 sequence is 17 residues long. The CDR3, as DNA: TGTGCCAGCAGCCAAATTACTAGCGCCAGCTCCTACAATGAGCAGTTCTTC. Protein: CASSQITSASSYNEQFF.

This clonotype showed up many times. The rearrangement uses TRBV5-1 and TRBJ2-1; a possible D gene is TRBD2 (6 bases). This CDR3 comprises 12 residues. V was trimmed by 2 bases and J by 7 bases, leaving 7 bases between them. CDR1 is SGHRS and CDR2 is YFSETQ in the germline V gene. The chain's CDR3 is CASSFGGNEQFF. DNA for the CDR3: TGCGCCAGCAGCTTCGGGGGAAATGAGCAGTTCTTC.

This clonotype occurred a few times. This rearrangement joins TRBV4-2 to TRBJ1-1, with D possibly TRBD1 on 5 matching bases. V lost 1 base, J lost 4 bases, and 13 bases lay in between. Germline V gives CDR1 LGHNA, CDR2 YNFKEQ. CDR3 length: 15 amino acids. The CDR3: CASSQVKVGGTEAFF. In DNA, the CDR3 is TGTGCCAGCAGCCAAGTTAAGGTGGGGGGCACTGAAGCTTTCTTT.

A word on this clonotype: With a much larger clone just one base away, this may be a read error. The chain links TRBV5-1 to TRBJ2-7; tentatively, D is TRBD2 (5 bases). Germline CDR1 reads SGHRS; CDR2 reads YFSETQ. The CDR3 length is 13 residues. CDR3: CATSFDGGYEQYF. CDR3 sequence (DNA): TGCGCCACCAGCTTCGACGGAGGCTACGAGCAGTACTTC.

This clonotype was seen a few times. This chain connects TRBV20-1 to TRBJ2-1; perhaps TRBD2 as D (6 bases). V was pared by 2 bases and J by 9 bases, with 14 bases between. This CDR3 contains 13 residues. Germline V gene data show CDR1 as DFQATT and CDR2 as SNEGSKA (reference sequence). The DNA for the CDR3 is TGCAGTGCTAGATTGGTGGGGACTGGTGAGCAGTTCTTC. As protein: CSARLVGTGEQFF.

The CDR3 DNA sequence: TGCAGCGTTTCAATCTCGAGACCTACGGGGGCTTTCTTT. It specifies CSVSISRPTGAFF. This chain links TRBV29-1 with TRBJ1-1; D call uncertain. The CDR3 has 13 amino acids. The V end lost 5 bases, the J end lost 11 bases, and 21 bases lay between the germline ends. CDR1 SQVTM and CDR2 ANQGSEA come from the germline V gene.

The sample holds a few counts of this clonotype. The chain carries TRBV20-1 and TRBJ2-3; 8 nucleotides align to TRBD2. The CDR3 is made up of 18 amino acids. The germline V gene has CDR1 DFQATT and CDR2 SNEGSKA (reference sequence). With V trimmed by 0 bases and J by 3 bases, 14 bases remained unmatched. The CDR3 loop is CSARDKGRAGGFTDTQYF. CDR3 DNA sequence: TGCAGTGCTAGAGATAAGGGAAGGGCGGGAGGATTTACAGATACGCAGTATTTT.

The chain recombines TRBV5-1 with TRBJ2-3; D is unresolved. CDR3 length equals 15 residues. Germline V CDR1 and CDR2: SGHRS, YFSETQ. Trimming left V 1 base short and J 1 base short, with 10 bases between. The CDR3 DNA reads as TGCGCCAGCAGCTTGTATACGGCAGGCACAGATACGCAGTATTTT. Residues: CASSLYTAGTDTQYF.

This clonotype occurred a few times. The rearrangement links TRBV7-2 to TRBJ1-1; tentative D call: TRBD1 (6 bases). V was trimmed by 2 bases and J by 0 bases, leaving 10 bases between them. Germline CDR1 is SGHTA and CDR2 is FQGNSA. The CDR3 sequence is 15 residues long. CDR3 DNA sequence: TGTGCCAGCAGCTTACAGGGGTCGATGAACACTGAAGCTTTCTTT. It is translated as CASSLQGSMNTEAFF.

J is TRBJ2-3 and V is TRBV20-1; a possible D gene is TRBD2 (6 bases). The germline CDR1 and CDR2 sequences are DFQATT and SNEGSKA (reference sequence). V lost 3 bases to trimming and J lost 2 bases, with 12 bases between them. This CDR3 has 14 amino acids. The CDR3: CSASLSGPTDTQYF. DNA for the CDR3: TGCAGTGCTAGTTTAAGCGGGCCCACAGATACGCAGTATTTT.

The chain employs TRBV6-5 and TRBJ2-5; possible D gene TRBD2, 6 bases. Trimming left V 5 bases short and J 0 bases short, with 10 bases between. Looked up from germline, CDR1 is MNHEY and CDR2 is SVGAGI. There are 14 residues in the CDR3. CDR3 protein: CASSNGDYQETQYF. As DNA, the CDR3 is TGTGCCAGCAGTAACGGGGACTACCAAGAGACCCAGTACTTC.

This clonotype has a handful of counts. This chain links TRBV5-5 with TRBJ1-1, with D hard to call. Between the trimmed V and J ends, which lost 1 base and 1 base, there was a span of 8 bases. The CDR3 loop spans 14 amino acids. Germline CDR1 is SGHKS and CDR2 is YYEKEE (reference sequence). Written as DNA, the CDR3 is TGTGCCAGCAGCTTGTTACGCTCGAACACTGAAGCTTTCTTT. As protein: CASSLLRSNTEAFF. Full variable domain (missing parts from reference TRBV5-5 and TRBJ1-1): DAGVTQSPTHLIKTRGQQVTLRCSPISGHKSVSWYQQVLGQGPQFIFQYYEKEERGRGNFPDRFSARQFPNYSSELNVNALLLGDSALYLCASSLLRSNTEAFFGQGTRLTVV.

This clonotype was detected only a few times. V gene TRBV15 combines with J gene TRBJ2-7; D remains unclear. The V gene lost 0 bases and the J gene lost 5 bases, with 5 bases spanning the gap. Germline loops: CDR1 LNHNV, CDR2 YYDKDF (reference sequence). The CDR3 spans 12 residues. CDR3: CATSRDGHEQYF. CDR3 sequence (DNA): TGTGCCACCAGCAGAGATGGGCACGAGCAGTACTTC.

A few counts support this clonotype. The V and J genes are TRBV6-2 or TRBV6-3 and TRBJ2-1, with TRBD2 matching 11 bases. Looked up from germline, CDR1 is MNHEY and CDR2 is SVGEGT. The CDR3 contains 17 residues. Trimming removed 7 bases from V and 3 bases from J; junction bases left unmatched: 11. In DNA, the CDR3 is TGTGCCAGCACCAAAAGACTAGCGGGGAACGGCTACAATGAGCAGTTCTTC. Amino acids: CASTKRLAGNGYNEQFF.

The chain recombines TRBV9 with TRBJ2-3, with 8 bases identical to TRBD1. The CDR3 covers 16 residues. Losses at the gene ends were 4 bases for V and 2 bases for J; bases not matched to a gene: 9. CDR1 and CDR2 (germline): SGDLS, YYNGEE. CDR3 in amino acids: CASSLSDRVSTDTQYF. DNA for the CDR3: TGTGCCAGCAGCTTATCGGACAGGGTATCCACAGATACGCAGTATTTT. The complete variable domain, with remaining parts taken from reference TRBV9 and TRBJ2-3, reads DSGVTQTPKHLITATGQRVTLRCSPRSGDLSVYWYQQSLDQGLQFLIQYYNGEERAKGNILERFSAQQFPDLHSELNLSSLELGDSALYFCASSLSDRVSTDTQYFGPGTRLTVL.

This clonotype showed up just a few times. The chain carries TRBV6-2 or TRBV6-3 and TRBJ2-1; the match to TRBD2 covers 7 bases. Germline CDR1 is MNHEY and CDR2 is SVGEGT. Losses at the gene ends were 6 bases for V and 6 bases for J; bases not matched to a gene: 14. This CDR3 is built from 16 residues. The CDR3 spells CASRLPGGLKPNEQFF. Written as DNA, the CDR3 is TGTGCCAGCAGACTACCGGGGGGACTAAAACCCAATGAGCAGTTCTTC.

This clonotype was detected ten times or more. The chain links TRBV27 to TRBJ2-3, with D possibly TRBD2 on 6 matching bases. The CDR3 has 12 residues. Germline loops: CDR1 MNHEY, CDR2 SMNVEV (reference sequence). Trimming removed 5 bases from V and 6 bases from J, with 9 bases in between. CDR3 coding DNA: TGTGCCAGCAGTCCGGACTATGATACGCAGTATTTT. The encoded protein is CASSPDYDTQYF.

A few counts support this clonotype. The chain is built from TRBV7-9 and TRBJ2-5; TRBD1 aligns across 9 bases. Germline CDR1 reads SEHNR; CDR2 reads FQNEAQ (reference sequence). The CDR3 has 15 amino acids. V was clipped by 7 bases and J by 3 bases; unmatched bases: 9. DNA for the CDR3: TGTGCCAGCAAGTTGGGACAGGGAGGCGAAGAGACCCAGTACTTC. The encoded protein is CASKLGQGGEETQYF.

At least ten counts were recorded for this clonotype. This sequence joins TRBV7-8 and TRBJ2-1; 9 bases are a match to TRBD2. The CDR3 extends over 16 amino acids. V was clipped by 5 bases and J by 6 bases; unmatched bases: 11. Germline loops: CDR1 SGHVS, CDR2 FQNEAQ. CDR3 loop: CASSPRRGGPGNEQFF. The CDR3 nucleotides are TGTGCCAGCAGCCCTAGGCGGGGGGGGCCGGGCAATGAGCAGTTCTTC.